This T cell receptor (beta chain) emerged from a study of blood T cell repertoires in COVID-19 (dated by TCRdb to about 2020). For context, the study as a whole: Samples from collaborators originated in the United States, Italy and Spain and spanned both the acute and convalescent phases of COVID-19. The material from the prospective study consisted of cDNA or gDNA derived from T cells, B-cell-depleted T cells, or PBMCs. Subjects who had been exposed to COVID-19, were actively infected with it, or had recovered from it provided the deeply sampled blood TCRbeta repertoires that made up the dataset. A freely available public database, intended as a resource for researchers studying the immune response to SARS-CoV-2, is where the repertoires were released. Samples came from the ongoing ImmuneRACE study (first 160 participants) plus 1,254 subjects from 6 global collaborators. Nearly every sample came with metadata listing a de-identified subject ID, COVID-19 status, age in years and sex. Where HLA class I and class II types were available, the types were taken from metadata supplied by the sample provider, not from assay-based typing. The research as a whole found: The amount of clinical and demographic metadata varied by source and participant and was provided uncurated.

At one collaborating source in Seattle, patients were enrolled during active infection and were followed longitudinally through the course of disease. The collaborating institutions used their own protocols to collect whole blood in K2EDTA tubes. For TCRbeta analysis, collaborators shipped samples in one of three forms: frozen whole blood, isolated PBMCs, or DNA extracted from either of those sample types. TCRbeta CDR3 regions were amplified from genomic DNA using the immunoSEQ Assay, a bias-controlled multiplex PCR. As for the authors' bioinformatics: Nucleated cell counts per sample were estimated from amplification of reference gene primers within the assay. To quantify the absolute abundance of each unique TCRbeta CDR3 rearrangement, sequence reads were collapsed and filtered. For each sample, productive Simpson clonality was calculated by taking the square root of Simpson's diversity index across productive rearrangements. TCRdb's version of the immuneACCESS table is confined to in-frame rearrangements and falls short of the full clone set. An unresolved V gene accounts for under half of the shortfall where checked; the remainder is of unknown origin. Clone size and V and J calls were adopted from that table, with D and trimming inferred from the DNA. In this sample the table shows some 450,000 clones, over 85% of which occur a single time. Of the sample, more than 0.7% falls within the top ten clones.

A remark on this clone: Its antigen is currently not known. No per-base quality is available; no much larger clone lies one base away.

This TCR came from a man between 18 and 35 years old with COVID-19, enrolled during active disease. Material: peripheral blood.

CDR3 reads: CATSDGQGEQYF. The DNA is TGTGCCACCAGTGATGGGCAGGGGGAGCAGTACTTC. Here the chain combines TRBV24-1 and TRBJ2-7; matching of 6 bases hints at TRBD1 as the D gene. From the germline V gene, CDR1 is KGHDR and CDR2 is SFDVKD. The CDR3 covers 12 residues, taking in both the cysteine and the phenylalanine. Only the CDR3 part of the read is kept: 36 bases, read in frame from the first base. Trimming at the junction amounts to 3 bases on V and 7 bases on J, and the germline ends lie 9 bases apart.